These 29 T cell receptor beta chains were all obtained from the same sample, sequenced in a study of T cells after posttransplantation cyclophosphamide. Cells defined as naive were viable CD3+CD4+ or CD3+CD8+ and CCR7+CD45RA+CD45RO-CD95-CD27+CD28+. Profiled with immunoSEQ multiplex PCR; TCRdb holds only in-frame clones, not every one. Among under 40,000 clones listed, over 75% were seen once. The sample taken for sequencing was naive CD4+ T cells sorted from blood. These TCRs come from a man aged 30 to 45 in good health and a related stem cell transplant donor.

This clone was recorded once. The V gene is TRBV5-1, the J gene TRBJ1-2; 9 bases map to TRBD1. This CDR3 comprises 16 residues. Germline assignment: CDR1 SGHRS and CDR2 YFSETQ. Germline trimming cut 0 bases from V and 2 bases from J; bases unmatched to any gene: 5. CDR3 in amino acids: CASSLVGQGNNYGYTF. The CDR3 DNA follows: TGCGCCAGCAGCTTGGTCGGACAGGGGAACAACTATGGCTACACCTTC.

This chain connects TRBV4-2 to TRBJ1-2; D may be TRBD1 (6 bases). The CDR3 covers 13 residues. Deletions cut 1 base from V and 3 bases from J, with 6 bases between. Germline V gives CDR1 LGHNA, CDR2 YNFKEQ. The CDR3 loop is CASSQGTDYGYTF. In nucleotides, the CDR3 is TGTGCCAGCAGCCAAGGGACAGACTATGGCTACACCTTC.

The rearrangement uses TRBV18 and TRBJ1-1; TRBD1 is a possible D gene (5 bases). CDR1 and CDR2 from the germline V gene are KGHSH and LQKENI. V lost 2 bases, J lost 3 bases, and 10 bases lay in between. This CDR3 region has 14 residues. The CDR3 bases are TGTGCCAGCTCACCAAGGGGAGGCGACACTGAAGCTTTCTTT. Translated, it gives CASSPRGGDTEAFF.

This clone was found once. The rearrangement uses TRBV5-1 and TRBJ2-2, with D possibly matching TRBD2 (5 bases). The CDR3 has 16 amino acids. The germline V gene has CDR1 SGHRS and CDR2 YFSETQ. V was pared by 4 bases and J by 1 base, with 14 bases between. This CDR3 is CASSPRVWGNTGELFF. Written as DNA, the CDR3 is TGCGCCAGCAGCCCGCGGGTGTGGGGGAACACCGGGGAGCTGTTTTTT.

The CDR3 coding sequence is TGTGCCAGCAGCTCCCAGCCGCGGGGCACTGAAGCTTTCTTT. It is translated as CASSSQPRGTEAFF. The chain recombines TRBV7-3 with TRBJ1-1; no clear D gene. CDR1 is SGHTA and CDR2 is FQGTGA in the germline V gene. V dropped 4 bases and J dropped 4 bases, with 13 bases sitting between them. The CDR3 loop spans 14 amino acids.

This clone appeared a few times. CDR3: CASSHGGTDTQYF. CDR3 sequence (DNA): TGCGCCAGCAGCCACGGCGGGACAGATACGCAGTATTTT. The J gene is TRBJ2-3, the V gene TRBV5-1; a weak D match, TRBD2 (5 bases). Between the trimmed V and J ends, which lost 4 bases and 3 bases, there was a span of 9 bases. This CDR3 spans 13 amino acids. CDR1 is SGHRS and CDR2 is YFSETQ in the germline V gene.

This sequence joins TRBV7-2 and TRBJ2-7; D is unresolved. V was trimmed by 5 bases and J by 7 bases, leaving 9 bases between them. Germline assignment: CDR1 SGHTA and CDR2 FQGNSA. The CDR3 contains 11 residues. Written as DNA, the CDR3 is TGTGCCAGCAGCCCCCGGAGTGAGCAGTACTTC. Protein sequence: CASSPRSEQYF. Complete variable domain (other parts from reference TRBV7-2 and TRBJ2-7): GAGVSQSPSNKVTEKGKDVELRCDPISGHTALYWYRQSLGQGLEFLIYFQGNSAPDKSGLPSDRFSAERTGGSVSTLTIQRTQQEDSAVYLCASSPRSEQYFGPGTRLTVT.

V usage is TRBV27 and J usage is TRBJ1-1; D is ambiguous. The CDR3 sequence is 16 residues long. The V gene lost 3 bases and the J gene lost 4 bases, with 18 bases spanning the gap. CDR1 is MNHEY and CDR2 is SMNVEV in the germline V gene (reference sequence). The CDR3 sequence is CASSFKVGRPFTEAFF. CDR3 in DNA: TGTGCCAGCAGTTTCAAGGTAGGGAGACCGTTCACTGAAGCTTTCTTT.

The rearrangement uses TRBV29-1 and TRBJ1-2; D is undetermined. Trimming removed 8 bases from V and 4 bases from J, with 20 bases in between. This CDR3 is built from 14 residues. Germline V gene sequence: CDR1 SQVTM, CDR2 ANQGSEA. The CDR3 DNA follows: TGCAGCCCCTTGACCCCGACAACCCGCTATGGCTACACCTTC. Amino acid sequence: CSPLTPTTRYGYTF.

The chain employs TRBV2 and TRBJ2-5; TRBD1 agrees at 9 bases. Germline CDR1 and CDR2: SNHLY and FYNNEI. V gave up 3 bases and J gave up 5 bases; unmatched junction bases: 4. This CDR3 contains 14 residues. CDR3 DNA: TGTGCCAGCAGTGACATTGGACAGGGGGAGACCCAGTACTTC. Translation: CASSDIGQGETQYF.

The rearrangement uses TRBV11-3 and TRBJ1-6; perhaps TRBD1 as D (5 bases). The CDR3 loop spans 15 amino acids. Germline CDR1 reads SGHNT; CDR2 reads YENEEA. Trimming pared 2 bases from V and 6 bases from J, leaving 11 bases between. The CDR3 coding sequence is TGTGCCAGCAGCTTACCCCGGACACTTAATTCACCCCTCCACTTT. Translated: CASSLPRTLNSPLHF.

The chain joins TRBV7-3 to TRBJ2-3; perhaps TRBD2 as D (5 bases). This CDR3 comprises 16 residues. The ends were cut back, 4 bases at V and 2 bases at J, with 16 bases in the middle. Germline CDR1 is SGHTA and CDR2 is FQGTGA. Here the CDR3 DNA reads TGTGCCAGCAGCTCCCAAGGGCTTCGGGACACAGATACGCAGTATTTT. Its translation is CASSSQGLRDTDTQYF.

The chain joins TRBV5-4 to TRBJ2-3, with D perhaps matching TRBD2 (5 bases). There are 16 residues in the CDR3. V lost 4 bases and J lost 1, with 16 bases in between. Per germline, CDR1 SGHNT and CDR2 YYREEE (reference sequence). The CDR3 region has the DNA TGTGCCAGCAGCCCGAGGGCTACCATTCGCACAGATACGCAGTATTTT. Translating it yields CASSPRATIRTDTQYF.

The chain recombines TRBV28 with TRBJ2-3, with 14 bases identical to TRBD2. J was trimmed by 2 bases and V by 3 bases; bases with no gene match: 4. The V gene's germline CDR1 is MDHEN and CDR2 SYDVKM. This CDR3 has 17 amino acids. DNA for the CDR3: TGTGCCAGCAGTTTGACTAGCGGGGGGGGTGTCACAGATACGCAGTATTTT. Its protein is CASSLTSGGGVTDTQYF. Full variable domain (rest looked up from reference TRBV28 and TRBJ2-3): DVKVTQSSRYLVKRTGEKVFLECVQDMDHENMFWYRQDPGLGLRLIYFSYDVKMKEKGDIPEGYSVSREKKERFSLILESASTNQTSMYLCASSLTSGGGVTDTQYFGPGTRLTVL.

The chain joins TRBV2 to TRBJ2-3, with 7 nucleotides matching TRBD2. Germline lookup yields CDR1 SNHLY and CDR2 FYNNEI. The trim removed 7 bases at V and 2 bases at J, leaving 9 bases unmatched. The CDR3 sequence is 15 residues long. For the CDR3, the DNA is TGTGCCAGCAACTGGAGGCTAGCGGCCACAGATACGCAGTATTTT. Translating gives CASNWRLAATDTQYF.

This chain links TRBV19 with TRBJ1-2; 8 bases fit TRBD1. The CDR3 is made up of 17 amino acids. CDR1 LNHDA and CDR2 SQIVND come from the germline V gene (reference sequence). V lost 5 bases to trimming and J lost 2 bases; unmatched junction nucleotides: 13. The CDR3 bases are TGTGCCAGTAGTGGGGGTCCAGGACAGGGAAGGAACTATGGCTACACCTTC. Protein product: CASSGGPGQGRNYGYTF.

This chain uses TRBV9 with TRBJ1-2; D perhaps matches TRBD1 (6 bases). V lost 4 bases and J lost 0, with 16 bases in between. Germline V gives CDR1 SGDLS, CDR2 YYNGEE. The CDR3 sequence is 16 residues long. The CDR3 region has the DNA TGTGCCAGCAGCATAGCACCGACAGGAACTAACTATGGCTACACCTTC. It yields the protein CASSIAPTGTNYGYTF.

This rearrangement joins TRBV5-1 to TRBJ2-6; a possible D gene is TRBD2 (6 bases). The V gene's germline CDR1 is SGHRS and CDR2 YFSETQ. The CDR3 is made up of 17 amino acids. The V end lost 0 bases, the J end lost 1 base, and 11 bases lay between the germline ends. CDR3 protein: CASSLVLAGSGANVLTF. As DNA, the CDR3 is TGCGCCAGCAGCTTGGTCCTGGCGGGGTCTGGGGCCAACGTCCTGACTTTC.

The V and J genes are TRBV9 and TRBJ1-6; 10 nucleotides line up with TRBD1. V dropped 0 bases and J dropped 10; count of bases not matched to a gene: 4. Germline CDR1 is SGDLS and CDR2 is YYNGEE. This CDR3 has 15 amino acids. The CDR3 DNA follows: TGTGCCAGCAGCGTAGGGACAGGGGGTGAATCACCCCTCCACTTT. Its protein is CASSVGTGGESPLHF.

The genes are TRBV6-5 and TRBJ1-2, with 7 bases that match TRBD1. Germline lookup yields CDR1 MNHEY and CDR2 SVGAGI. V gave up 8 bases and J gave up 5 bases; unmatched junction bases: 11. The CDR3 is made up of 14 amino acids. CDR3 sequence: CASGPGTDGYGYTF. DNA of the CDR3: TGTGCCAGCGGCCCAGGGACAGATGGGTATGGCTACACCTTC.

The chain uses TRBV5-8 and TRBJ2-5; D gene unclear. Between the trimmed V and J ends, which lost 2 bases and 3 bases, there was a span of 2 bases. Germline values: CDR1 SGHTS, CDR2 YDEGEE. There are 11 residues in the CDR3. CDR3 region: CASSFEETQYF. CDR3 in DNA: TGTGCCAGCAGCTTCGAAGAGACCCAGTACTTC.

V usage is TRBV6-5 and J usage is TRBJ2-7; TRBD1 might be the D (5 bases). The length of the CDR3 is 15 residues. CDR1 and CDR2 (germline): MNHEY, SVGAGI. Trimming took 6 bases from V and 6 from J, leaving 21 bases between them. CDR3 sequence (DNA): TGTGCCAGCAGACCCCCCGGCAGGGTCAATGGCGAGCAGTACTTC. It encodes CASRPPGRVNGEQYF.

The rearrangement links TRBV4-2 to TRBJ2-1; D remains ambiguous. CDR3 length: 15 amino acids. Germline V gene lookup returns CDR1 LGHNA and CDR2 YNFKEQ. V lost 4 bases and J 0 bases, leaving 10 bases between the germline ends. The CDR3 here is CASSRGQSSYNEQFF. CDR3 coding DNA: TGTGCCAGCAGCCGAGGCCAGAGCTCCTACAATGAGCAGTTCTTC.

This chain's CDR3 is CASSLALRDSNSYEQYF. The CDR3 DNA reads as TGTGCCAGCAGCTTAGCTCTCCGGGACTCCAACTCCTACGAGCAGTACTTC. V and J are TRBV7-9 and TRBJ2-7; TRBD2 is a possible D gene (6 bases). V lost 0 bases and J lost 0, with 15 bases in between. The length of the CDR3 is 17 residues. Germline V gene data show CDR1 as SEHNR and CDR2 as FQNEAQ (reference sequence).

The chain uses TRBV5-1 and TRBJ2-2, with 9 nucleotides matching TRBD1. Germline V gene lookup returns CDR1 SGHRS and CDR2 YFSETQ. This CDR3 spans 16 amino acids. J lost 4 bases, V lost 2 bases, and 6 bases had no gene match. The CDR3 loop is CASSFSGTGLTGELFF. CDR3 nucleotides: TGCGCCAGCAGCTTTTCCGGGACAGGGCTCACCGGGGAGCTGTTTTTT. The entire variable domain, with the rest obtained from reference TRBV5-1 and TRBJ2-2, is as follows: KAGVTQTPRYLIKTRGQQVTLSCSPISGHRSVSWYQQTPGQGLQFLFEYFSETQRNKGNFPGRFSGRQFSNSRSEMNVSTLELGDSALYLCASSFSGTGLTGELFFGEGSRLTVL.

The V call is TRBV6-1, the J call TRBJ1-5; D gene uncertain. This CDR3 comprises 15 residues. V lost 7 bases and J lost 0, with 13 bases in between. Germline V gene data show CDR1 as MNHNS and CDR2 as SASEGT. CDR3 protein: CASTEGIFSNQPQHF. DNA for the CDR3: TGTGCCAGCACCGAGGGTATTTTTAGCAATCAGCCCCAGCATTTT.

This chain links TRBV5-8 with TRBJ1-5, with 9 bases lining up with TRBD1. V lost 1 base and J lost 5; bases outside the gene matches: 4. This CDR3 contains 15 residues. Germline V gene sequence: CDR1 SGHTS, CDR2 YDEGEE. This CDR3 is CASSLTGTGHQPQHF. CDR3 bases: TGTGCCAGCAGCTTGACCGGGACAGGGCATCAGCCCCAGCATTTT.

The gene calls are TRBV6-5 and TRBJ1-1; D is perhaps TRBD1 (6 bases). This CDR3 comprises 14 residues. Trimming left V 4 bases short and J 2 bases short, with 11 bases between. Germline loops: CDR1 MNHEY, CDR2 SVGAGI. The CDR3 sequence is CASSFTGSNTEAFF. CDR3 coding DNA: TGTGCCAGCAGTTTCACAGGGTCTAACACTGAAGCTTTCTTT.

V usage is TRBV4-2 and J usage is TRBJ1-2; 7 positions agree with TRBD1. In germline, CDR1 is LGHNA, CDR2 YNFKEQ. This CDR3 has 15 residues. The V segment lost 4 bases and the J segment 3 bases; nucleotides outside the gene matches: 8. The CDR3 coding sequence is TGTGCCAGCAGCCCCTCGGGAGGGGGCGACTATGGCTACACCTTC. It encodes CASSPSGGGDYGYTF.